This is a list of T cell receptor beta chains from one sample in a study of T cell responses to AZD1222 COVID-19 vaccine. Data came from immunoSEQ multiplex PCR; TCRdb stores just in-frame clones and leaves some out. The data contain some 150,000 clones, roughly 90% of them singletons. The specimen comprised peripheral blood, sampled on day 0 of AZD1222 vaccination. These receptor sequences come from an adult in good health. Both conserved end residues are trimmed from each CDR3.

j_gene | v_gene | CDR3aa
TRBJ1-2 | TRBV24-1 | ATSDSGTNYGYT
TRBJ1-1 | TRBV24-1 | ATRQPRTDNTEAF
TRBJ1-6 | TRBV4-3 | ASSQEIRDRGRNSPLH
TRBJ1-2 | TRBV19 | ASRQNRQGDGYT
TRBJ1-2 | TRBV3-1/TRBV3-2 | ASSQDGFYGYT
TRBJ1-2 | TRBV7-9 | ASSLWIQGGYT
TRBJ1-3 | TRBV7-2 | ASSLISGGSGNTIY
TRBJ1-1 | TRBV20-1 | SASLVNTEAF
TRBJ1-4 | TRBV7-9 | ASSPGRGISGGNEKLF
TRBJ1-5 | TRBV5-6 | ASSRDRGDQPQH
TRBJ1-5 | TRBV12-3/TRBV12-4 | ASSLRGNQPQH
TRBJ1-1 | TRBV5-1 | ASSTGTGKNTEAF
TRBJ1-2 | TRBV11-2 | ASSLAGTGGNGYT
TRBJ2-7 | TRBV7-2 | ASSLGGAGGSYEQY
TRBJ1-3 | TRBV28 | ASSPTTAGNTIY
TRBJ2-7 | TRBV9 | ASSDSDTSYEQY
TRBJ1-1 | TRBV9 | ASSFTGTENTEAF
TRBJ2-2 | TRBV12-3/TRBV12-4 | ASSPNSGGELF
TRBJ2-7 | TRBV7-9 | ASSLVGGGGEQY
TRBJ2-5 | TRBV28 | ASSLHGGSSETQY
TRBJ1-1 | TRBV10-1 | ARLQGATEAF
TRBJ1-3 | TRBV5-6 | ASSKGRLSSGNTIY
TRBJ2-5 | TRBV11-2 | ASSPGAGPETQY
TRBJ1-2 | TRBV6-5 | ASSRDREWGYT
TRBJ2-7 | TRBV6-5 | ASNSDGNSYEQY
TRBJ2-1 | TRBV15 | ATSTGSSYNEQF
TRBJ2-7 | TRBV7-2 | ASSVTGGAGVEQY
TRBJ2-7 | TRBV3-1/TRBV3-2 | ASSQGFSSYEQY
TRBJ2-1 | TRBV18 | ASSTRQGDENEQF
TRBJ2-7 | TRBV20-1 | SAKGQYEQY
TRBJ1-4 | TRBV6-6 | ASSWATANEKLF
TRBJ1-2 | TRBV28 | ASSQGGYGYT
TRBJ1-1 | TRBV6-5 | ASSYDGLAEAF
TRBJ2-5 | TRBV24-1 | ATPLIESGTQY
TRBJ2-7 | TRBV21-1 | ASSKAASPTGYYSYEQY
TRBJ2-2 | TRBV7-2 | ASTLPSGDTGELF
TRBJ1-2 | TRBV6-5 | ASRDTWGPDYGYT
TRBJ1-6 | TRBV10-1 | ASSEPAPLYNSPLH
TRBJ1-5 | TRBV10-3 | AISLTASNQPQH
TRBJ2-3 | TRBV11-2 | ASSFRGGGTTDTQY
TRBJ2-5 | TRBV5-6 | ATSAGPQETQY
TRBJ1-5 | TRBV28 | ASSLFGGIGSNQPQH
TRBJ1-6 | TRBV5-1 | ASCMGEGRDSPLH
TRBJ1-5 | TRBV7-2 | ASSLWVGDQPQH
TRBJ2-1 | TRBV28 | ASRLAPGFDYNEQF
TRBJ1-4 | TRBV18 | ASSLVANEKLF
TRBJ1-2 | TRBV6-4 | ASIDGDYGYT
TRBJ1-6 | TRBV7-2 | ASSPRQSSYNSPLH
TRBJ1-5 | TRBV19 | ASSIEGYQPQH
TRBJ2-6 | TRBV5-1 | ASSFDGSGANVLT